These 2 T cell receptor beta chains originate from one sample sequenced in a study of a mutant IDH1 vaccine in newly diagnosed glioma. The protocol was immunoSEQ multiplex PCR, while the TCRdb copy is restricted to in-frame clones and leaves out a portion. This table holds 50,000 to 70,000 clones, roughly 82% found once. Their specific antigens are unknown. Time point: week 5, during vaccination. Topical imiquimod was applied with each vaccine dose, which held 300 ug of mutant IDH1 20-mer peptide. The sample in question was PBMCs, obtained from a glioma patient whose treatment included an IDH1 peptide vaccine. The receptors shown here come from a woman between 18 and 29 years old with glioma. Some clones in this sample may be carry-over from other donors' samples.

The rearrangement joins TRBV27 to TRBJ1-2, with D possibly matching TRBD1 (6 bases). The CDR3 spans 17 residues. CDR1 MNHEY and CDR2 SMNVEV come from the germline V gene (reference sequence). V gave up 0 bases and J gave up 1 base, with 15 bases separating them. CDR3 sequence reads: CASSLSLYTGSNYGYTF. The DNA for the CDR3 is TGTGCCAGCAGTTTATCCCTATACACAGGGAGTAACTATGGCTACACCTTC.

The rearrangement uses TRBV30 and TRBJ2-3; possible D gene TRBD2, 5 bases. CDR1 and CDR2 (germline): GTSNPN, SVGIG (reference sequence). Trimming shortened V by 0 bases and J by 3 bases, and 7 bases separated the two germline ends. This CDR3 contains 13 residues. In DNA, the CDR3 is TGTGCCTGGAGTGTACTAGAGACAGATACGCAGTATTTT. It yields the protein CAWSVLETDTQYF.